The clone carrying this T cell receptor (delta chain) is medium-sized in the sample. With 0 bases removed from V and 2 bases from J, the gap between germline ends came to 7 bases. The CDR3 totals 16 residues. Per germline, CDR1 GEAIGNYY and CDR2 EKD. TCRdb re-called the reads using CATT. The table records over 4,000 delta-chain clones, roughly 5% of them present only once. This sample was taken from a study of gamma-delta chains in newborns, infants, children. Study context: Microbial exposure reportedly drives polyclonal innate γδ T cell expansion after birth.

The source material was blood. The rearrangement uses TRDV2 and TRDJ3, with D possibly TRDD3 on 6 matching bases. The receptor was isolated from a child who was a newborn, infant or young child, either healthy, febrile or measles-vaccinated (not recorded which). CDR3 protein: CACDTWDTWDTRQMFF. DNA of the CDR3: TGTGCCTGTGACACCTGGGATACCTGGGACACCCGACAGATGTTTTTC.